This is a list of T cell receptor beta chains from one sample in a study of identical twins. TCRdb recomputed calls from the 5' RACE reads with MiXCR, one row per CDR3 protein. Here the sample spans fewer than 550,000 distinct CDR3 sequences, over 11% being singletons. These data also formed part of another study, on yellow fever vaccine responses in identical twins.

What was sequenced was CD4+ T cells sorted from blood. These receptor sequences come from a woman between 18 and 29 years old in good health. CDR3s include the opening cysteine and the closing phenylalanine or tryptophan. Each record gives: V gene, D gene, J gene, CDR3 length, clone size, CDR3 protein, CDR3 DNA. D genes are given only for firm matches. Some rows mark clone size as missing; the rest say once, few, many or name a class of expanded clone.

TRBV12-3/TRBV12-4	-	TRBJ2-3	15	-	CASSISRDFLNTQYF	TGTGCCAGCAGTATTAGTCGGGACTTCTTAAATACGCAGTATTTT
TRBV5-1	-	TRBJ2-1	17	many	CASSLAGSGDLYNEQFF	TGCGCCAGCAGCTTGGCCGGGTCGGGAGACCTTTACAATGAGCAGTTCTTC
TRBV30	-	TRBJ2-5	12	many	CAWTPKGETQYF	TGTGCCTGGACCCCTAAGGGAGAGACCCAGTACTTC
TRBV2	TRBD1	TRBJ2-5	15	few	CASSLNRGRQETQYF	TGTGCCAGCAGTCTAAACAGGGGACGCCAAGAGACCCAGTACTTC
TRBV10-3	TRBD1	TRBJ1-1	14	few	CAISEFSQGGEAFF	TGTGCCATCAGTGAGTTCAGTCAGGGGGGTGAAGCTTTCTTT
TRBV7-6	TRBD1	TRBJ1-5	22	many	CASSGGNSTGTGEIGCNQPQHF	TGTGCTAGCAGCGGGGGGAATTCAACCGGGACAGGGGAGATTGGGTGCAATCAGCCCCAGCATTTT
TRBV9	-	TRBJ2-2	13	few	CASGLMNTGELFF	TGTGCCAGCGGGCTGATGAACACCGGGGAGCTGTTTTTT
TRBV7-3	-	TRBJ1-1	12	few	CASSLEGRRAFF	TGTGCCAGCAGCTTAGAGGGGCGCCGCGCTTTCTTT
TRBV9	-	TRBJ2-3	14	many	CASSATGRPDTQYF	TGTGCCAGCAGCGCGACGGGGAGGCCAGATACGCAGTATTTT
TRBV2	TRBD1	TRBJ1-5	15	-	CASSGGQGDNQPQHF	TGTGCCAGCAGTGGGGGACAGGGGGACAATCAGCCCCAGCATTTT
TRBV20-1	-	TRBJ2-3	13	-	CSAPRGNTDTQYF	TGCAGTGCTCCGCGGGGAAACACAGATACGCAGTATTTT
TRBV29-1	TRBD1	TRBJ1-4	13	-	CSVVRGQSEKLFF	TGCAGCGTTGTAAGGGGGCAGAGTGAAAAACTGTTTTTT
TRBV24-1	TRBD1	TRBJ2-1	14	-	CATEGTDRYNEQFF	TGTGCCACCGAGGGGACGGACAGGTACAATGAGCAGTTCTTC
TRBV14	-	TRBJ2-4	15	-	CASSLRTGLSDIQYF	TGTGCCAGCAGTCTCCGGACGGGATTATCGGACATTCAGTACTTC
TRBV5-5	-	TRBJ1-6	16	-	CASSLAEGVPQTPLHF	TGTGCCAGCAGCTTGGCTGAGGGGGTTCCACAGACACCCCTCCACTTT
TRBV3-1	TRBD2	TRBJ2-5	15	-	CASRMGLAVQETQYF	TGTGCCAGCAGGATGGGACTAGCGGTACAAGAGACCCAGTACTTC
TRBV7-2	TRBD2	TRBJ2-1	15	many	CASSFGGGSSNEQFF	TGTGCCAGCAGCTTCGGCGGGGGTAGTTCGAATGAGCAGTTCTTC
TRBV21-1	-	TRBJ2-7	15	many	CASSISGHGAYEQYF	TGTGCCAGCAGCATAAGCGGACACGGGGCCTACGAGCAGTACTTC
TRBV11-2	TRBD2	TRBJ2-7	19	few	CASSSRRLAGGSFLYEQYF	TGTGCCAGCAGCTCCCGGAGACTAGCGGGGGGTTCCTTTCTCTACGAGCAGTACTTC
TRBV6-1	-	TRBJ2-1	12	few	CASTGAADEQFF	TGTGCCAGCACCGGGGCGGCGGATGAGCAGTTCTTC
TRBV11-3	TRBD1	TRBJ2-2	17	-	CASSLAPQTGVVRELFF	TGTGCCAGCAGCTTAGCCCCCCAGACAGGGGTTGTCCGGGAGCTGTTTTTT
TRBV12-3/TRBV12-4	TRBD1	TRBJ2-6	18	few	CASSRGTGISSGANVLTF	TGTGCCAGCAGTCGGGGGACAGGGATTTCCTCTGGGGCCAACGTCCTGACTTTC
TRBV12-3/TRBV12-4	TRBD1	TRBJ2-2	15	many	CASSLGDRAPGELFF	TGTGCCAGCAGTTTGGGGGACAGGGCCCCCGGGGAGCTGTTTTTT
TRBV25-1	TRBD1	TRBJ2-1	17	many	CASSELSLGTGVNEQFF	TGTGCCAGCAGTGAATTATCTTTAGGGACAGGGGTCAATGAGCAGTTCTTC